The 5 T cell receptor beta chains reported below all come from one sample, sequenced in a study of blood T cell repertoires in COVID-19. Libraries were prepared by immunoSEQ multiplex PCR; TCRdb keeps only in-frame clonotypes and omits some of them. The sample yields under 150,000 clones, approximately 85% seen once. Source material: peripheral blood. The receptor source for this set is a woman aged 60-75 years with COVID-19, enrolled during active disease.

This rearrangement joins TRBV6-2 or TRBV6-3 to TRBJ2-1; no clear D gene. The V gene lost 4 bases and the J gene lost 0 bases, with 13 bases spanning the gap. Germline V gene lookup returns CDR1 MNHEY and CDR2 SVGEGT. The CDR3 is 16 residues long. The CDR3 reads CASSLSTGLSYNEQFF. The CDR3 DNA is TGTGCCAGCAGTTTAAGCACGGGTCTCTCCTACAATGAGCAGTTCTTC.

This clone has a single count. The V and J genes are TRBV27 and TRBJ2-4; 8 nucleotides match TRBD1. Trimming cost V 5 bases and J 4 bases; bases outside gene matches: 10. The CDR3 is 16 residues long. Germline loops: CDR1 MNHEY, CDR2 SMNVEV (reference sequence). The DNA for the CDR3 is TGTGCCAGCAGTCCCCCGTGGACAGGGCTGAAAAACATTCAGTACTTC. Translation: CASSPPWTGLKNIQYF.

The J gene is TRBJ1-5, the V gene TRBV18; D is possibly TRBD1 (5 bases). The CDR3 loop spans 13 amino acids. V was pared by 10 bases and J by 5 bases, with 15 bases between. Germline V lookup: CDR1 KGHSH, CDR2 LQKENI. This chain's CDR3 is CATRGGLDQPQHF. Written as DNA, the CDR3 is TGTGCCACCCGGGGGGGGTTGGATCAGCCCCAGCATTTT.

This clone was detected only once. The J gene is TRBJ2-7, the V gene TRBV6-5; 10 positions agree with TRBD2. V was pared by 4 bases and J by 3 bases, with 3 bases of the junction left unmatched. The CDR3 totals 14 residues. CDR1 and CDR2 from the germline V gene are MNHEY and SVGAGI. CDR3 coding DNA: TGTGCCAGCAGTTTTGCTAGCGGGAGCTACGAGCAGTACTTC. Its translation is CASSFASGSYEQYF.

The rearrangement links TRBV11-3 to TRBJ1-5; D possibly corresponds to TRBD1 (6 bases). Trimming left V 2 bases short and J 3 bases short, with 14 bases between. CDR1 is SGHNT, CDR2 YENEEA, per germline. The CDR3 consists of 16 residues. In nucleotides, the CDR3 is TGTGCCAGCAGCTTACAGGGGCCCGGTAACAATCAGCCCCAGCATTTT. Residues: CASSLQGPGNNQPQHF.